This T cell receptor (beta chain) stems from a study of T-cell memory formation after mild COVID-19. Study as a whole: Across donors, TCR clusters were largely donor specific. Study outcomes and limitations: Memory sampled before infection contained some responding clones, suggesting cross-reactive memory joined.

TCRdb re-called the 5' RACE reads through MiXCR, storing one row per CDR3 protein. Of some 290,000 distinct CDR3 sequences in the sample, roughly 15% were seen once. A word on this clonotype: What it recognizes is unknown.

V lost 4 bases, J lost 8 bases, and 12 bases stayed unmatched. CDR1 MGHRA and CDR2 YSYEKL come from the germline V gene. The CDR3 covers 16 residues. The chain is built from TRBV4-1 and TRBJ2-3; 10 nucleotides agree with TRBD2. The sequenced sample consisted of PBMCs or a T cell subset sorted from them (not recorded which). The clonotype comes from a man aged 18 to 30 who had mild COVID-19 (a few samples of this study predate the infection). Cell type and time point are not known. The CDR3 loop is CASSPRTSGGSGTQYF. The CDR3 DNA reads as TGCGCCAGCAGCCCCCGGACTAGCGGTGGGTCGGGTACGCAGTATTTT.